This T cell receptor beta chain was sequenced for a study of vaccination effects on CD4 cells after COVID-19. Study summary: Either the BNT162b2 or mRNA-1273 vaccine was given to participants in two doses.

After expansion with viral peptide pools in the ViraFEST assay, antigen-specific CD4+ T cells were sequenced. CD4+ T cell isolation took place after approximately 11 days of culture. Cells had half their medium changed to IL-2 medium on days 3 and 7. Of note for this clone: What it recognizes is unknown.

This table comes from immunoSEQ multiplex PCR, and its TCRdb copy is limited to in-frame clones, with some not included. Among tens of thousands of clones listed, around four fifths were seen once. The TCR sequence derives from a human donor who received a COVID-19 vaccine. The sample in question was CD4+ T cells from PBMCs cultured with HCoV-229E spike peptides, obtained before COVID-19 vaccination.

The CDR3 loop reads CASSSQAGGTVEQFF. CDR3 bases: TGTGCCAGCAGTTCTCAGGCGGGGGGCACGGTTGAGCAGTTCTTC. V usage is TRBV28 and J usage is TRBJ2-1, with 8 bases aligning to TRBD2. V shed 4 bases and J 9 bases; nucleotides not matched to a gene: 11. The CDR3 runs 15 residues. Germline assignment: CDR1 MDHEN and CDR2 SYDVKM.